The 25 T cell receptor beta chains below come from one sample, sequenced in a study of OX40 agonist ivuxolimab in advanced cancers. Produced via immunoSEQ multiplex PCR; TCRdb's table is partial and in-frame only. The sample shows tens of thousands of clones, 70% to 90% of them seen only once. Sample: CD4+ or CD8+ T cells sorted from blood, taken in a trial of the OX40 agonist ivuxolimab. The receptors stem from an adult with an advanced solid tumor such as melanoma, head and neck, liver or kidney cancer.

V and J are TRBV4-1 and TRBJ2-3, with TRBD2 matching over 9 bases. This CDR3 has 16 amino acids. Germline V gives CDR1 MGHRA, CDR2 YSYEKL. With V trimmed by 0 bases and J by 3 bases, 4 bases remained unmatched. This CDR3 reads CASSQERAGGTDTQYF. The CDR3 DNA is TGCGCCAGCAGCCAAGAGAGGGCGGGGGGGACAGATACGCAGTATTTT.

V usage is TRBV12-5 and J usage is TRBJ2-5, with D possibly matching TRBD2 (7 bases). Germline CDR1 reads LGHNT; CDR2 reads FRNRAP. Between the trimmed V and J ends, which lost 2 bases and 0 bases, there was a span of 13 bases. This CDR3 spans 16 amino acids. The CDR3 DNA is TGTGCTAGTGGTTTGAGCAGCGGGACAAACCAAGAGACCCAGTACTTC. It yields the protein CASGLSSGTNQETQYF.

In DNA, the CDR3 is TGCGCCAGCAGCTCTCAAACAGGGGGAGCTGGTGGAAACACCATATATTTT. Translated, it gives CASSSQTGGAGGNTIYF. The gene calls are TRBV5-1 and TRBJ1-3, with TRBD1 matching over 8 bases. The CDR3 runs to 17 residues. The junction had 11 bases not matched to a gene; V was cut back by 3 bases and J by 3 bases. Germline V lookup: CDR1 SGHRS, CDR2 YFSETQ.

This chain links TRBV27 with TRBJ2-1; possible D gene TRBD2, 5 bases. Germline V CDR1 and CDR2: MNHEY, SMNVEV (reference sequence). Trimming took 4 bases from V and 8 from J, leaving 15 bases between them. There are 14 residues in the CDR3. The CDR3 here is CASSSRGLGDEQFF. CDR3 bases: TGTGCCAGCAGTTCCCGAGGCCTGGGAGATGAGCAGTTCTTC.

The chain recombines TRBV6-4 with TRBJ2-3; 11 nucleotides align to TRBD2. V was pared by 6 bases and J by 8 bases, with 19 bases of the junction left unmatched. There are 18 residues in the CDR3. CDR1 is MRHNA and CDR2 is SNTAGT in the germline V gene. CDR3 protein: CASSETAASGGPGGTQYF. Here the CDR3 DNA reads TGTGCCAGCAGCGAAACGGCGGCTAGCGGGGGGCCGGGTGGTACGCAGTATTTT.

The chain couples TRBV7-8 to TRBJ2-2; 8 bases map to TRBD1. Per the germline V gene, CDR1 is SGHVS and CDR2 is FQNEAQ. The CDR3 extends over 15 amino acids. V shed 1 base and J 6 bases; nucleotides not matched to a gene: 4. Here the CDR3 reads CASSLEGTGAGELFF. The DNA of the CDR3 is TGTGCCAGCAGCTTAGAAGGGACAGGAGCCGGGGAGCTGTTTTTT. Using reference TRBV7-8 and TRBJ2-2 for the parts outside the CDR3, the full variable domain is GAGVSQSPRYKVAKRGQDVALRCDPISGHVSLFWYQQALGQGPEFLTYFQNEAQLDKSGLPSDRFFAERPEGSVSTLKIQRTQQEDSAVYLCASSLEGTGAGELFFGEGSRLTVL.

This clone was seen a handful of times. V is TRBV7-3 and J is TRBJ1-3; possible D gene TRBD1, 5 bases. V lost 2 bases, J lost 4 bases, and 9 bases lay in between. The V gene's germline CDR1 is SGHTA and CDR2 FQGTGA. The CDR3 totals 14 residues. The CDR3 DNA sequence: TGTGCCAGCAGCTTACAGGGTTCAGGAAACACCATATATTTT. The encoded protein is CASSLQGSGNTIYF.

This clone occurred once. J is TRBJ1-6 and V is TRBV5-1; a possible D gene is TRBD1 (5 bases). Germline V gives CDR1 SGHRS, CDR2 YFSETQ. The CDR3 extends over 13 amino acids. Trimming left V 4 bases short and J 8 bases short, with 10 bases between. The CDR3 sequence is CASSRMTDSPLHF. The CDR3 nucleotides read TGCGCCAGCAGCCGAATGACAGATTCACCCCTCCACTTT.

The V call is TRBV6-5, the J call TRBJ1-2; no clear D. The CDR3 is 13 amino acids. With 7 bases removed from V and 2 bases from J, the gap between germline ends came to 11 bases. CDR1 and CDR2 (germline): MNHEY, SVGAGI. The CDR3 reads CASTNGENYGYTF. For the CDR3, the DNA is TGTGCCAGCACCAACGGGGAAAACTATGGCTACACCTTC.

This clone was observed once. The rearrangement uses TRBV7-6 and TRBJ2-2, with TRBD2 identical over 9 bases. Germline V CDR1 and CDR2: SGHVS, FNYEAQ. The ends lost 5 bases at V and 5 bases at J; junction bases unmatched: 9. The CDR3 runs to 16 residues. The CDR3 bases are TGTGCCAGCAGCCCCGGACTAGCGAGGGGGACCGGGGAGCTGTTTTTT. This encodes CASSPGLARGTGELFF.

The chain recombines TRBV5-4 with TRBJ1-4; D is undetermined. The CDR3 spans 13 residues. Germline CDR1 is SGHNT and CDR2 is YYREEE (reference sequence). Trimming removed 4 bases from V and 9 bases from J, with 13 bases in between. The CDR3 sequence: CASSVGPDKKLFF. CDR3 in DNA: TGTGCCAGCAGCGTCGGTCCAGATAAAAAACTGTTTTTT.

J is TRBJ2-7 and V is TRBV10-3, with D unclear. V gave up 3 bases and J gave up 3 bases, with 6 bases separating them. The CDR3 length is 12 residues. Germline-derived CDR1 and CDR2 are ENHRY and SYGVKD. The CDR3 sequence: CAISDWNYEQYF. The CDR3 region has the DNA TGTGCCATCAGTGACTGGAACTACGAGCAGTACTTC.

J is TRBJ1-3 and V is TRBV6-5, with 7 bases lining up with TRBD1. The junction had 7 bases not matched to a gene; V was cut back by 10 bases and J by 4 bases. Germline CDR1 is MNHEY and CDR2 is SVGAGI. The CDR3 has 13 amino acids. CDR3 in amino acids: CATKRGPGNTIYF. The CDR3 DNA follows: TGTGCCACAAAGAGGGGGCCCGGAAACACCATATATTTT.

The chain employs TRBV11-2 and TRBJ2-7; D not resolved. Trimming left V 4 bases short and J 3 bases short, with 10 bases between. This CDR3 spans 13 amino acids. CDR1 and CDR2 (germline): SGHAT, FQNNGV. CDR3: CASSSTLGYEQYF. The CDR3 DNA reads as TGTGCCAGCAGCTCTACCCTGGGCTACGAGCAGTACTTC. The full variable domain, with the rest looked up from reference TRBV11-2 and TRBJ2-7, is EAGVAQSPRYKIIEKRQSVAFWCNPISGHATLYWYQQILGQGPKLLIQFQNNGVVDDSQLPKDRFSAERLKGVDSTLKIQPAKLEDSAVYLCASSSTLGYEQYFGPGTRLTVT.

J is TRBJ2-3 and V is TRBV6-4; 8 bases are shared with TRBD2. J lost 8 bases, V lost 5 bases, and 3 bases had no gene match. The CDR3 loop spans 12 amino acids. Per germline, CDR1 MRHNA and CDR2 SNTAGT. The CDR3 is CASSTSGGTQYF. CDR3 DNA: TGTGCCAGCAGTACGAGCGGGGGTACGCAGTATTTT.

V gene TRBV20-1 combines with J gene TRBJ1-2; maybe TRBD1 (6 bases). V dropped 5 bases and J dropped 12 bases, with 13 bases sitting between them. CDR1 is DFQATT, CDR2 SNEGSKA, per germline (reference sequence). The CDR3 is 10 residues long. The CDR3 reads CSAVGQRNTF. The DNA for the CDR3 is TGCAGTGCTGTAGGACAGAGGAACACCTTC.

The chain combines TRBV27 with TRBJ1-5, with 7 positions matching TRBD1. CDR1 MNHEY and CDR2 SMNVEV come from the germline V gene (reference sequence). After removal of 10 bases from V and 4 bases from J, the junction contained 16 bases not matched to a gene. CDR3 length equals 16 residues. The CDR3 here is CANQIPHTGENQPQHF. In nucleotides, the CDR3 is TGTGCCAACCAAATTCCACATACAGGGGAAAATCAGCCCCAGCATTTT.

The sample holds one count of this clone. The chain joins TRBV6-1 to TRBJ2-2; 8 bases line up with TRBD2. With V trimmed by 2 bases and J by 4 bases, 9 bases remained unmatched. The V gene's germline CDR1 is MNHNS and CDR2 SASEGT. This CDR3 spans 17 amino acids. The CDR3 spells CASSESGSGVSTGELFF. The CDR3, as DNA: TGTGCCAGCAGTGAAAGTGGTAGCGGGGTTAGCACCGGGGAGCTGTTTTTT.

In nucleotides, the CDR3 is TGTGCCAGCAGTTTAAGCGGGGGGGCATTTTATGAGCAGTTCTTC. Translating it yields CASSLSGGAFYEQFF. The chain combines TRBV28 with TRBJ2-1; 10 bases fit TRBD2. The V and J ends lost 2 bases and 8 bases, in that order; junction bases with no gene match: 6. The CDR3 is 15 amino acids. Germline CDR1 reads MDHEN; CDR2 reads SYDVKM. Combining the CDR3 with reference TRBV28 and TRBJ2-1 gives the whole variable domain DVKVTQSSRYLVKRTGEKVFLECVQDMDHENMFWYRQDPGLGLRLIYFSYDVKMKEKGDIPEGYSVSREKKERFSLILESASTNQTSMYLCASSLSGGAFYEQFFGPGTRLTVL.

This chain connects TRBV19 to TRBJ2-7; 8 bases are a match to TRBD1. Germline CDR1 LNHDA, CDR2 SQIVND (reference sequence). The junction had 6 bases not matched to a gene; V was cut back by 4 bases and J by 4 bases. This CDR3 region has 14 residues. As DNA, the CDR3 is TGTGCCAGTAGTAACAGGGGGGACGGATACGAGCAGTACTTC. It encodes CASSNRGDGYEQYF. Full variable domain (rest looked up from reference TRBV19 and TRBJ2-7): DGGITQSPKYLFRKEGQNVTLSCEQNLNHDAMYWYRQDPGQGLRLIYYSQIVNDFQKGDIAEGYSVSREKKESFPLTVTSAQKNPTAFYLCASSNRGDGYEQYFGPGTRLTVT.

The genes are TRBV10-2 and TRBJ1-1; D is perhaps TRBD1 (5 bases). Per germline, CDR1 WSHSY and CDR2 SAAADI. The length of the CDR3 is 13 residues. Trimming pared 5 bases from V and 0 bases from J, leaving 7 bases between. CDR3 DNA: TGCGCCAGCAGTAGACAGATGAACACTGAAGCTTTCTTT. It is translated as CASSRQMNTEAFF.

This chain joins TRBV7-8 and TRBJ1-1, with no clear D. V was trimmed by 1 base and J by 0 bases, leaving 6 bases between them. Per germline, CDR1 SGHVS and CDR2 FQNEAQ. This CDR3 has 14 amino acids. The CDR3 is CASSLVSVNTEAFF. The CDR3 region has the DNA TGTGCCAGCAGCTTAGTGTCAGTGAACACTGAAGCTTTCTTT.

The table lists this clone with a count of one. The chain couples TRBV5-8 to TRBJ2-3, with TRBD2 identical over 9 bases. The junction had 3 bases not matched to a gene; V was cut back by 2 bases and J by 2 bases. Germline-derived CDR1 and CDR2 are SGHTS and YDEGEE. This CDR3 has 15 residues. Here the CDR3 reads CASSFAGGTTDTQYF. The CDR3 bases are TGTGCCAGCAGCTTTGCGGGAGGGACCACAGATACGCAGTATTTT.

This chain links TRBV5-1 with TRBJ2-2; a weak D match, TRBD1 (6 bases). Germline CDR1 reads SGHRS; CDR2 reads YFSETQ. The CDR3 loop spans 15 amino acids. The V and J ends lost 4 bases and 0 bases respectively, with 10 bases between them. CDR3 region: CASSLDRPNTGELFF. CDR3 sequence (DNA): TGCGCCAGCAGCCTGGACAGACCGAACACCGGGGAGCTGTTTTTT. Looking up the rest from reference TRBV5-1 and TRBJ2-2 gives the full variable domain: KAGVTQTPRYLIKTRGQQVTLSCSPISGHRSVSWYQQTPGQGLQFLFEYFSETQRNKGNFPGRFSGRQFSNSRSEMNVSTLELGDSALYLCASSLDRPNTGELFFGEGSRLTVL.

In its sample, this clone was seen a few times. The chain joins TRBV14 to TRBJ2-1; TRBD2 matches 8 bases. V shed 3 bases, J shed 6 bases, and the junction held 4 bases outside the gene matches. The length of the CDR3 is 14 residues. CDR1 is SGHDN and CDR2 is FVKESK in the germline V gene. The CDR3 DNA sequence: TGTGCCAGCAGCCAGGGACTAGGGTTCAATGAGCAGTTCTTC. Translating gives CASSQGLGFNEQFF. The variable domain in full, with the rest retrieved from reference TRBV14 and TRBJ2-1, is EAGVTQFPSHSVIEKGQTVTLRCDPISGHDNLYWYRRVMGKEIKFLLHFVKESKQDESGMPNNRFLAERTGGTYSTLKVQPAELEDSGVYFCASSQGLGFNEQFFGPGTRLTVL.